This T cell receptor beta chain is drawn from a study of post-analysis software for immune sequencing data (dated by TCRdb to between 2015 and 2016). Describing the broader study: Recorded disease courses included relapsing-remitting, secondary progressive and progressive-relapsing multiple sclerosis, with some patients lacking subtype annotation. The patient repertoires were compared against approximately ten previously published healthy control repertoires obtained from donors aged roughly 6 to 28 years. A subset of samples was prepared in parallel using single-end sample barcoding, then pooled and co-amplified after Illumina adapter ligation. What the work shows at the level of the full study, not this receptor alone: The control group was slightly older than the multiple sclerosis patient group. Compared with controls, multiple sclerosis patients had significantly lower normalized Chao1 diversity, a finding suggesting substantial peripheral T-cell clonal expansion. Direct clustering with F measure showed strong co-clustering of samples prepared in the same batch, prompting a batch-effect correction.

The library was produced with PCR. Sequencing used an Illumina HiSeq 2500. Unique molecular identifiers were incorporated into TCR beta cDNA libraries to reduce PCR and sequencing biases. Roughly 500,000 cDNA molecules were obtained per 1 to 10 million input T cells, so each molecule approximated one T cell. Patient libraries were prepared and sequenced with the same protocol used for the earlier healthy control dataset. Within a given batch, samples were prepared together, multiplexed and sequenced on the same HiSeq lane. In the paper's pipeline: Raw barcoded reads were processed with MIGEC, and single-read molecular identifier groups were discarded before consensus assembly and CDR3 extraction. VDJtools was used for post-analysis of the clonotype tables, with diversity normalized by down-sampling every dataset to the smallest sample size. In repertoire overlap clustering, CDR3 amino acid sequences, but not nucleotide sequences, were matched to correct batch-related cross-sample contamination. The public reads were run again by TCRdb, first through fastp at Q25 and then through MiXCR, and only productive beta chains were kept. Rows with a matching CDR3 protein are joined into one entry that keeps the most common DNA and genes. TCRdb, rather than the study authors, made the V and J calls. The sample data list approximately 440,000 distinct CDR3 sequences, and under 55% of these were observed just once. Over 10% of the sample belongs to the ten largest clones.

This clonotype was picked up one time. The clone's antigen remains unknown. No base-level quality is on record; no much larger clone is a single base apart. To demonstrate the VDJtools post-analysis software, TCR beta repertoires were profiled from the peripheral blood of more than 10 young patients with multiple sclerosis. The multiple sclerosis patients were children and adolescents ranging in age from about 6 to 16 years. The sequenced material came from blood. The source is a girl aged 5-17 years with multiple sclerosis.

CDR3 sequence: CASSFRTSGGLGETQYF. Here is the DNA: TGTGCCAGCAGTTTCCGGACTAGCGGGGGCCTCGGGGAGACCCAGTACTTC. The chain employs TRBV2 and TRBJ2-5; TRBD2 lines up with 13 middle nucleotides. The CDR3 has 17 amino acids, counting the end cysteine and phenylalanine. The retained sequence is limited to the CDR3, 51 bases, with the frame set at the first base. V is pruned by 5 bases and J by 5 bases, leaving 11 bases of the junction without a gene match. Looking up the germline V gene yields CDR1 SNHLY and CDR2 FYNNEI. Full variable domain (CDR3 extended with the reference TRBV2 and TRBJ2-5 proteins): EPEVTQTPSHQVTQMGQEVILRCVPISNHLYFYWYRQILGQKVEFLVSFYNNEISEKSEIFDDQFSVERPDGSNFTLKIRSTKLEDSAMYFCASSFRTSGGLGETQYFGPGTRLLVL.